The entry below describes one T cell receptor (beta chain). Its antigen specificity is not known. Base qualities were left out, and no much larger clone turns up one base away. The data were obtained in a study of blood T cell repertoires in COVID-19 (dated by TCRdb to about 2020). Background for the entire study: Samples from collaborators originated in the United States, Italy and Spain and spanned both the acute and convalescent phases of COVID-19. The prospective study material was composed of cDNA or gDNA derived from T cells, B-cell-depleted T cells, or PBMCs. Subjects who had been exposed to COVID-19, were actively infected with it, or had recovered from it provided the deeply sampled blood TCRbeta repertoires that made up the dataset. The repertoires were released in a freely available public database meant as a resource for research on the immune response to SARS-CoV-2. The samples were drawn from the first 160 participants of the ongoing ImmuneRACE study and from 950 to 1,500 subjects provided by 6 global collaborators. Sample metadata almost always included a de-identified subject ID, COVID-19 status, age in years and sex. Where available, HLA class I and class II types were obtained from metadata supplied by the sample provider rather than from assay-based typing.

The immunoSEQ Assay, a bias-controlled multiplex PCR, was used to amplify TCRbeta CDR3 regions from genomic DNA. In the authors' own workflow: The number of nucleated cells in each sample was estimated from the amplification of reference gene primers within the assay. Sequence reads were collapsed and filtered to measure the absolute abundance of every unique TCRbeta CDR3 rearrangement. For each sample, productive Simpson clonality was calculated as the square root of Simpson's diversity index across productive rearrangements. This immuneACCESS table, as held by TCRdb, lists in-frame sequences with V and J called but not all clones. Of the missing ones, under half trace to an unresolved V gene in checked studies; the others have no known cause. V and J calls and clone size follow that table, whereas D and trimming were derived from the DNA. For this sample there are approximately 190,000 clones; around 80% appear just once. The biggest ten clones account for 7.8% of the sample.

General conclusions and limits of the study: The quantity of clinical and demographic metadata differed by source and by participant and was supplied without curation.

One collaborating source in Seattle enrolled patients while the patients were actively infected and followed the patients over time throughout the course of disease. The collaborating institutions used their own protocols to collect whole blood in K2EDTA tubes. For TCRbeta analysis, collaborators shipped samples as frozen whole blood, isolated PBMCs, or DNA extracted from either of those sample types. V is cut by 6 bases and J by 6 bases, and the space between the germline ends is 25 bases. Measured from the cysteine to the phenylalanine, the CDR3 is 17 residues long. The entry retains the CDR3 DNA only, 51 bases that are in frame from base 1. Reading the germline V gene gives CDR1 SNHLY and CDR2 FYNNEI.

The receptor was derived from a woman aged 55-69 years with COVID-19, enrolled during active disease. The V gene is TRBV2 and the J gene is TRBJ2-3; the D gene is possibly TRBD1, with 5 bases matching. Sequencing was performed on peripheral blood. For the CDR3, the sequence is CASSPDQGRGFSDTQYF. The nucleotide sequence is given as TGTGCCAGCAGCCCGGACCAGGGTAGAGGATTTTCTGATACGCAGTATTTT.